These 10 T cell receptor beta chains were all obtained from the same sample, sequenced in a study of CD8+ T cells in alopecia areata. Documented treatment: oral pan-JAK inhibitor, 5-10 mg twice daily. Sequencing templates came from extracted RNA that was reverse transcribed into cDNA. Measured with immunoSEQ multiplex PCR; TCRdb has only the in-frame clones, and not every one. The data contain around 270,000 clones, roughly 60% of them singletons. The specimen comprised CD4+ T cells sorted from blood, sampled at week 24, from a patient treated with tofacitinib. The origin of the receptors is a human donor with alopecia areata.

This chain links TRBV30 with TRBJ1-2; 10 bases align to TRBD1. Trimming took 3 bases from V and 4 from J; bases not matched to a gene: 8. Germline lookup yields CDR1 GTSNPN and CDR2 SVGIG (reference sequence). This CDR3 region has 15 residues. The CDR3 region has the DNA TGTGCCTGGAGCCGACGGACAGGGGGTACCTATGGCTACACCTTC. It yields the protein CAWSRRTGGTYGYTF.

This clone showed up many times. Other nucleotide sequences in the sample specify the same CDR3. The J gene is TRBJ2-2, the V gene TRBV28; D tentatively reads TRBD1 or TRBD2 (5 bases each). CDR1 is MDHEN, CDR2 SYDVKM, per germline. Trimming took 2 bases from V and 1 from J, leaving 5 bases between them. This CDR3 contains 14 residues. In DNA form, the CDR3 reads TGTGCCAGCAGTTTAGGGGGGAACACCGGGGAGCTGTTTTTT. Translated, it gives CASSLGGNTGELFF.

This clone was recorded a few times. The chain links TRBV9 to TRBJ2-1; D not resolved. The V gene lost 0 bases and the J gene lost 1 base, with 11 bases spanning the gap. Germline V gene sequence: CDR1 SGDLS, CDR2 YYNGEE. This CDR3 spans 16 amino acids. The CDR3 DNA reads as TGTGCCAGCAGCGTAGTATCGGCCCCTTCCTACAATGAGCAGTTCTTC. Its translation is CASSVVSAPSYNEQFF.

The chain uses TRBV2 and TRBJ2-7; 7 bases agree with TRBD1. V lost 7 bases and J lost 7; bases outside the gene matches: 7. CDR3 length: 12 amino acids. Germline CDR1 SNHLY, CDR2 FYNNEI. The CDR3 reads CASTDRADEQYF. CDR3 DNA sequence: TGTGCCAGCACCGACAGGGCTGATGAGCAGTACTTC.

This clone was seen a handful of times. The chain couples TRBV4-2 to TRBJ1-2, with 7 nucleotides matching TRBD1. Germline V gene data show CDR1 as LGHNA and CDR2 as YNFKEQ. Trimming cost V 4 bases and J 4 bases; bases outside gene matches: 6. The CDR3 sequence is 14 residues long. The CDR3 loop reads CASSRQGVPYGYTF. The CDR3 DNA reads TGTGCCAGCAGCCGGCAGGGGGTTCCCTATGGCTACACCTTC.

The rearrangement joins TRBV5-1 to TRBJ2-5; 7 bases align to TRBD1. The CDR3 totals 14 residues. Looked up from germline, CDR1 is SGHRS and CDR2 is YFSETQ. Germline trimming cut 4 bases from V and 2 bases from J; bases unmatched to any gene: 5. The CDR3 protein is CASSGGQPQETQYF. For the CDR3, the DNA is TGCGCCAGCAGCGGGGGACAGCCTCAAGAGACCCAGTACTTC.

J is TRBJ2-4 and V is TRBV5-6; D is perhaps TRBD2 (7 bases). Germline V gene sequence: CDR1 SGHDT, CDR2 YYEEEE. The V and J ends lost 1 base and 9 bases respectively, with 14 bases between them. The CDR3 consists of 14 residues. The CDR3 protein is CASSLTGREGIQYF. The CDR3 nucleotides read TGTGCCAGCAGCTTGACAGGGAGGGAAGGCATTCAGTACTTC.

The chain has TRBV5-4 and TRBJ1-2, with a possible D match to TRBD1 (5 bases). Germline-derived CDR1 and CDR2 are SGHNT and YYREEE (reference sequence). V was pared by 3 bases and J by 10 bases, with 19 bases between. The CDR3 spans 14 residues. CDR3 residues: CASSWEPLGRVYTF. CDR3 in DNA: TGTGCCAGCAGCTGGGAGCCTCTCGGCAGGGTCTACACCTTC.

CDR3 sequence reads: CASSPFRQLDNEQFF. The DNA for the CDR3 is TGTGCCAGCTCACCATTTCGGCAGCTTGACAATGAGCAGTTCTTC. The chain is built from TRBV18 and TRBJ2-1, with D unclear. The V gene's germline CDR1 is KGHSH and CDR2 LQKENI. The CDR3 has 15 amino acids. V gave up 2 bases and J gave up 5 bases, with 13 bases separating them.

V gene TRBV30 combines with J gene TRBJ1-1, with D possibly TRBD1 on 5 matching bases. The V end was cut by 3 bases, the J end by 3 bases, with 11 bases between. The CDR3 covers 13 residues. CDR1 is GTSNPN and CDR2 is SVGIG in the germline V gene (reference sequence). This chain's CDR3 is CAWSLGGHTEAFF. The CDR3 DNA reads as TGTGCCTGGAGCTTGGGGGGACACACTGAAGCTTTCTTT.